This TCR beta chain is from a study of blood T cell repertoires in COVID-19. Study-level information: COVID-19 samples from acute and convalescent phases originated in the United States, Italy and Spain. PBMCs, B-cell-depleted T cells, or T cells were the source of the cDNA or gDNA that made up the material.

V was clipped by 0 bases and J by 1 base, with 7 bases between them. The CDR3 runs to 14 residues. Germline V lookup: CDR1 MNHEY, CDR2 SMNVEV (reference sequence). In the original workflow: Amplification of reference gene primers was used by the study to estimate nucleated cell counts. Here immunoSEQ multiplex PCR was the method, and the copy in TCRdb shows in-frame clones only, minus some. Clonal size and the V and J genes are those of that table, whereas D and trimming came from the DNA. The repertoire has some 83,000 clones, around 88% of them found once; the top ten carry 4.9%. This receptor was taken from a woman of 80 years or more with active or convalescent COVID-19. The chain is built from TRBV27 and TRBJ2-7, with D perhaps TRBD1 (6 bases). The sequenced sample was peripheral blood. The CDR3 region is CASSLSRGSYEQYF. The CDR3 nucleotides read TGTGCCAGCAGTTTATCTAGGGGGTCCTACGAGCAGTACTTC.